The 29 T cell receptor beta chains presented below share a single source sample, sequenced in a study of T cells after yellow fever vaccination. TCRdb used MiXCR to reprocess the 5' RACE reads, holding one entry per CDR3 protein. The sample lists under 550,000 distinct CDR3 sequences; about a fifth were seen once. Sequenced material: PBMCs, taken roughly 20 days after the first yellow fever vaccination. The receptor source for this set is a man between 18 and 35 years old who received the YFV17D yellow fever vaccine.

The chain joins TRBV10-3 to TRBJ2-7, with 7 bases matching TRBD1. Germline CDR1 reads ENHRY; CDR2 reads SYGVKD. CDR3 length: 13 amino acids. V lost 6 bases, J lost 5 bases, and 7 bases stayed unmatched. The CDR3 spells CAISQGVWHEQYV. DNA for the CDR3: TGTGCCATCAGCCAGGGGGTCTGGCACGAGCAGTACGTC.

V and J are TRBV20-1 and TRBJ2-3; 7 bases match TRBD2. CDR1 is DFQATT, CDR2 SNEGSKA, per germline (reference sequence). V lost 0 bases and J lost 6; bases outside the gene matches: 6. The CDR3 contains 14 residues. CDR3 DNA sequence: TGCAGTGCTAGAGATCAGTCTAGCGGCGATACGCAGTATTTT. As protein: CSARDQSSGDTQYF.

The J gene is TRBJ1-5, the V gene TRBV7-2; possibly TRBD1 for D (5 bases). Germline CDR1 reads SGHTA; CDR2 reads FQGNSA. V gave up 5 bases and J gave up 10 bases, with 15 bases separating them. This CDR3 spans 13 amino acids. CDR3 residues: CASSPGAEHPQHF. DNA for the CDR3: TGTGCCAGCAGCCCTGGGGCGGAACATCCCCAGCATTTT.

This clonotype was seen a few times. V is TRBV27 and J is TRBJ2-4; 8 nucleotides align to TRBD2. Looked up from germline, CDR1 is MNHEY and CDR2 is SMNVEV (reference sequence). The V gene end was trimmed by 5 bases and the J gene end by 9 bases; junction bases not matched to a gene: 9. CDR3 length equals 14 residues. The CDR3, as DNA: TGTGCCAGCAGTCTGGGACTAGGAATCGCCATTCAGTACTTC. This encodes CASSLGLGIAIQYF.

This clonotype has a handful of counts. This rearrangement joins TRBV21-1 to TRBJ2-1; TRBD2, the table's D call, was not compared with the DNA. TRBV21-1 is noted as a pseudogene. The CDR3 runs to 17 residues. Written as DNA, the CDR3 is TGTGCCAGCAGCAAACAACTAGCGGGGGGCATCTACAATGAGCAGTTCTTC. It codes for CASSKQLAGGIYNEQFF.

The rearrangement links TRBV5-6 to TRBJ2-1; maybe TRBD1 (5 bases). The germline gives CDR1 SGHDT, CDR2 YYEEEE. V was cut by 1 base and J by 5 bases, with 13 bases left in between. The CDR3 is made up of 15 amino acids. The CDR3 nucleotides read TGTGCCAGCAGCTTGTGGGGCAGGAAGAACAATGAGCAGTTCTTC. Translated: CASSLWGRKNNEQFF.

Only a few counts were recorded for this clonotype. The rearrangement uses TRBV7-8 and TRBJ2-5; no clear D gene. V lost 3 bases and J lost 1, with 9 bases in between. This CDR3 region has 14 residues. CDR1 SGHVS and CDR2 FQNEAQ come from the germline V gene. This CDR3 is CASSFRRFQETQYF. The CDR3 DNA sequence: TGTGCCAGCAGCTTCCGACGGTTCCAAGAGACCCAGTACTTC.

This clonotype has a handful of counts. The rearrangement links TRBV14 to TRBJ2-3; 7 positions match TRBD1. Unmatched junction bases numbered 17, after V lost 1 base and J lost 1 base. Germline assignment: CDR1 SGHDN and CDR2 FVKESK. The CDR3 length is 20 residues. The chain's CDR3 is CASSQVGVTGTRSGTDTQYF. The CDR3 region has the DNA TGTGCCAGCAGCCAAGTCGGTGTGACAGGGACCCGTTCGGGCACAGATACGCAGTATTTT.

The table lists this clonotype with a few counts. The V and J genes are TRBV30 and TRBJ1-6, with D tentatively TRBD1 (5 bases). The CDR3 loop spans 13 amino acids. Germline CDR1 GTSNPN, CDR2 SVGIG (reference sequence). Trimming stripped 5 bases from V and 6 bases from J, with 11 bases between. The CDR3 region has the DNA TGTGCCTGGGAGGGGAGCCCTAATTCACCCCTCCACTTT. This gives the protein CAWEGSPNSPLHF.

This clonotype appeared a few times. The V and J genes are TRBV18 and TRBJ2-7, with TRBD1 identical over 10 bases. V shed 2 bases, J shed 6 bases, and the junction held 1 base outside the gene matches. CDR3 length: 13 amino acids. The germline CDR1 and CDR2 sequences are KGHSH and LQKENI. CDR3 loop: CASSPRDRGEQYF. The DNA for the CDR3 is TGTGCCAGCTCACCAAGGGACAGGGGCGAGCAGTACTTC.

The V call is TRBV29-1, the J call TRBJ2-1; 9 nucleotides align to TRBD1. The CDR3 spans 14 residues. With 4 bases clipped from V and 2 bases from J, the junction kept 3 bases outside the gene matches. Germline CDR1 SQVTM, CDR2 ANQGSEA. CDR3 protein: CSVGTGDTYNEQFF. CDR3 DNA: TGCAGCGTTGGGACAGGGGACACCTACAATGAGCAGTTCTTC.

This clonotype was seen only a few times. This rearrangement joins TRBV7-9 to TRBJ1-2; no firm D call. CDR1 SEHNR and CDR2 FQNEAQ come from the germline V gene (reference sequence). This CDR3 region has 17 residues. V lost 4 bases to trimming and J lost 3 bases, with 21 bases between them. The CDR3 DNA is TGTGCCAGCAGCTCACCCCAATATAATTTATTGGACTATGGCTACACCTTC. Translating gives CASSSPQYNLLDYGYTF.

The table lists this clonotype with a count of one. V is TRBV6-1 and J is TRBJ1-4; TRBD1 aligns across 8 bases. Losses at the gene ends were 8 bases for V and 3 bases for J; bases not matched to a gene: 11. This CDR3 region has 16 residues. The germline V gene encodes CDR1 MNHNS and CDR2 SASEGT. CDR3 amino acids: CASGRTGSAANEKLFF. The DNA for the CDR3 is TGTGCCAGCGGGAGGACAGGGTCCGCGGCTAATGAAAAACTGTTTTTT.

This chain connects TRBV12-3 or TRBV12-4 to TRBJ2-3; the D is unclear. The CDR3 sequence is 13 residues long. The V and J ends lost 5 bases and 4 bases respectively, with 10 bases between them. CDR3 sequence: CASSPILADTQYF. For the CDR3, the DNA is TGTGCCAGCAGTCCCATCCTCGCAGATACGCAGTATTTT.

The sample holds a few counts of this clonotype. V and J are TRBV4-2 and TRBJ1-2, with a tentative D call TRBD1 (6 bases). Germline V gene lookup returns CDR1 LGHNA and CDR2 YNFKEQ. With 4 bases removed from V and 3 bases from J, the gap between germline ends came to 15 bases. This CDR3 is 15 amino acids long. CDR3 loop: CASSPGLGGDYGYTF. The CDR3 nucleotides read TGTGCCAGCAGCCCCGGGTTGGGGGGCGACTATGGCTACACCTTC.

The V gene is TRBV7-3, the J gene TRBJ2-2; 7 positions match TRBD1. Trimming took 5 bases from V and 6 from J; bases not matched to a gene: 6. The CDR3 is 14 amino acids. Germline V CDR1 and CDR2: SGHTA, FQGTGA. The CDR3 loop reads CASSQTGAPGELFF. The CDR3 DNA sequence: TGTGCCAGCAGCCAAACAGGGGCGCCCGGGGAGCTGTTTTTT. The entire variable domain, with the rest obtained from reference TRBV7-3 and TRBJ2-2, is as follows: GAGVSQTPSNKVTEKGKYVELRCDPISGHTALYWYRQSLGQGPEFLIYFQGTGAADDSGLPNDRFFAVRPEGSVSTLKIQRTERGDSAVYLCASSQTGAPGELFFGEGSRLTVL.

The chain joins TRBV5-5 to TRBJ2-5; D uncertain. This CDR3 is 15 amino acids long. V lost 4 bases, J lost 4 bases, and 17 bases lay in between. CDR1 is SGHKS, CDR2 YYEKEE, per germline (reference sequence). The CDR3 sequence: CASSPESHRGETQYF. As DNA, the CDR3 is TGTGCCAGCAGCCCCGAGTCGCACCGAGGAGAGACCCAGTACTTC. The full variable domain, with the rest looked up from reference TRBV5-5 and TRBJ2-5, is DAGVTQSPTHLIKTRGQQVTLRCSPISGHKSVSWYQQVLGQGPQFIFQYYEKEERGRGNFPDRFSARQFPNYSSELNVNALLLGDSALYLCASSPESHRGETQYFGPGTRLLVL.

In this sample, this clonotype turned up a few times. J is TRBJ2-3 and V is TRBV4-3, with D perhaps matching TRBD1 (5 bases). This CDR3 has 15 residues. Per germline, CDR1 LGHNA and CDR2 YSLEER. Trimming took off 3 bases at V and 4 bases at J, with 14 bases between the two ends. Written as DNA, the CDR3 is TGCGCCAGCAGCCAGGGCGACAGAGACGCAGATACGCAGTATTTT. Its protein product is CASSQGDRDADTQYF.

The chain uses TRBV20-1 and TRBJ2-5; 7 bases align to TRBD2. V lost 3 bases to trimming and J lost 5 bases; unmatched junction nucleotides: 9. CDR1 and CDR2 from the germline V gene are DFQATT and SNEGSKA (reference sequence). The CDR3 is 14 amino acids. CDR3 bases: TGCAGTGCTAGGGGGGGGAGGGTAGGTGAGACCCAGTACTTC. Its protein product is CSARGGRVGETQYF.

The chain joins TRBV5-1 to TRBJ2-1, with 11 bases that match TRBD2. The CDR3 is 17 amino acids. The J segment lost 5 bases and the V segment lost 0 bases, leaving 7 bases of the junction unmatched. The germline V gene has CDR1 SGHRS and CDR2 YFSETQ. The CDR3 coding sequence is TGCGCCAGCAGCTTGGGAAATAGCGGGGGGGCCGACAATGAGCAGTTCTTC. Amino acids: CASSLGNSGGADNEQFF.

This clonotype was observed a handful of times. The rearrangement joins TRBV5-1 to TRBJ1-5, with 9 bases that match TRBD1. V lost 3 bases and J lost 11; bases outside the gene matches: 0. The CDR3 has 11 amino acids. Germline CDR1 is SGHRS and CDR2 is YFSETQ. CDR3 in amino acids: CASSWDRAQHF. The CDR3, as DNA: TGCGCCAGCAGCTGGGACAGGGCCCAGCATTTT.

This chain links TRBV7-2 with TRBJ1-6; possible D gene TRBD1, 5 bases. CDR3 length: 16 amino acids. The germline V and J ends were trimmed by 6 bases and 8 bases, with 20 bases remaining between them. CDR1 is SGHTA, CDR2 FQGNSA, per germline. Written as DNA, the CDR3 is TGTGCCAGCAGACGACTGCGGGGCGGGGGTGATTCACCCCTCCACTTT. The encoded protein is CASRRLRGGGDSPLHF.

CDR3 sequence reads: CSGSSLHGYTF. CDR3 coding DNA: TGCAGCGGGTCTTCCCTTCATGGCTACACCTTC. The gene calls are TRBV29-1 and TRBJ1-2; the D is unclear. From germline, CDR1 is SQVTM and CDR2 ANQGSEA. This CDR3 has 11 amino acids. The ends were cut back, 7 bases at V and 6 bases at J, with 12 bases in the middle.

V usage is TRBV7-2 and J usage is TRBJ1-5; maybe TRBD1 (6 bases). The germline V and J ends were trimmed by 5 bases and 4 bases, with 12 bases remaining between them. The CDR3 has 14 residues. Germline CDR1 and CDR2: SGHTA and FQGNSA. DNA for the CDR3: TGTGCCAGCAGCCACCGGACAGAAAATCAGCCCCAGCATTTT. This encodes CASSHRTENQPQHF.

The V call is TRBV5-1, the J call TRBJ1-1; 8 bases agree with TRBD1. With 4 bases clipped from V and 3 bases from J, the junction kept 8 bases outside the gene matches. Germline CDR1 is SGHRS and CDR2 is YFSETQ. CDR3 length: 15 amino acids. The CDR3 nucleotides are TGCGCCAGCAGCCCGGGGGGACAGGAACACACTGAAGCTTTCTTT. Protein product: CASSPGGQEHTEAFF.

Only a few counts were recorded for this clonotype. The gene calls are TRBV7-8 and TRBJ2-5; D tentatively reads TRBD1 or TRBD2 (5 bases each). Deletions cut 3 bases from V and 2 bases from J, with 16 bases between. This CDR3 contains 16 residues. Germline CDR1 reads SGHVS; CDR2 reads FQNEAQ. CDR3 amino acids: CASSLGLRGVQETQYF. The DNA of the CDR3 is TGTGCCAGCAGCTTGGGTTTGAGAGGGGTTCAAGAGACCCAGTACTTC.

This rearrangement joins TRBV19 to TRBJ1-5, with D possibly TRBD1 on 5 matching bases. This CDR3 spans 17 amino acids. CDR1 LNHDA and CDR2 SQIVND come from the germline V gene (reference sequence). The V gene lost 3 bases and the J gene lost 5 bases, with 20 bases spanning the gap. This CDR3 is CASSIEVWGRADQPQHF. DNA for the CDR3: TGTGCCAGTAGTATTGAGGTCTGGGGCCGGGCAGATCAGCCCCAGCATTTT.

The chain is built from TRBV28 and TRBJ2-1; tentative D call: TRBD1 (5 bases). The CDR3 is made up of 14 amino acids. Germline V lookup: CDR1 MDHEN, CDR2 SYDVKM. The ends were cut back, 11 bases at V and 0 bases at J, with 14 bases in the middle. The DNA for the CDR3 is TGTGCCGCGGTAGGGGCTTACTCCTACAATGAGCAGTTCTTC. This gives the protein CAAVGAYSYNEQFF. The variable domain in full, with the rest retrieved from reference TRBV28 and TRBJ2-1, is DVKVTQSSRYLVKRTGEKVFLECVQDMDHENMFWYRQDPGLGLRLIYFSYDVKMKEKGDIPEGYSVSREKKERFSLILESASTNQTSMYLCAAVGAYSYNEQFFGPGTRLTVL.

This clonotype was counted at least ten times. In DNA form, the CDR3 reads TGTGCCAGTAGCCAACAAGTCGGCACTGAAGCTTTCTTT. It codes for CASSQQVGTEAFF. The chain recombines TRBV19 with TRBJ1-1; no clear D. The germline V gene has CDR1 LNHDA and CDR2 SQIVND (reference sequence). V was shortened by 6 bases and J by 4 bases, with 12 bases between the two germline ends. The CDR3 is made up of 13 amino acids.